This T cell receptor (beta chain) was profiled in a study of HIV-infected patients and healthy controls (dated by TCRdb to the mid-2010s). Comments on this clonotype: What this receptor recognizes is not known. Per-base qualities were not stored, and no clone one base away is much larger.

To prepare the library, 5' RACE was applied. This sample was sequenced with an Illumina MiSeq. TCRdb took the public reads, trimmed them with fastp at Q25, ran MiXCR for clone calling and kept in-frame beta chains. Each CDR3 protein gets just one entry, which takes the most common genes and DNA from the rows behind it. Recorded for this sample are 70,000 or so distinct CDR3 sequences; approximately 15% of them occurred a single time. The ten largest make up under 6% of the sample. The source of this sequence is a human donor in good health. The sample taken for sequencing was CD4+ T cells from blood.

The bases read TGTGCCAGCAGCACATATGTCGAATTGGGCTACACCTTC. Its product reads: CASSTYVELGYTF. The V and J segments used are TRBV7-2 and TRBJ1-2; the D gene cannot be resolved reliably. CDR1 and CDR2, per the germline V gene, are SGHTA and FQGNSA. V loses 5 bases of germline sequence and J loses 8 bases, and the interval between the two ends is 15 bases. The CDR3 holds 13 amino acids from the cysteine to the phenylalanine. Here the CDR3 DNA is all that survives: 39 bases in frame from base 1.